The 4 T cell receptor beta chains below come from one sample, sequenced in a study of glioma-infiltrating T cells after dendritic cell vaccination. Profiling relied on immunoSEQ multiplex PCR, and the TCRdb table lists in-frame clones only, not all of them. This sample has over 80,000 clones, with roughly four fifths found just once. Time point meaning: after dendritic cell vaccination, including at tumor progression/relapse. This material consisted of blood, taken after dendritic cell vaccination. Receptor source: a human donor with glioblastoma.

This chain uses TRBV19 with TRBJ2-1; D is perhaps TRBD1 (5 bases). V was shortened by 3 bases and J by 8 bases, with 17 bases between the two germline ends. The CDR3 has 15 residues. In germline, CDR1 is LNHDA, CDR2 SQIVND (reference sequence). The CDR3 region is CASSINAGFTDEQFF. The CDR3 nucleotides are TGTGCCAGTAGTATTAACGCAGGGTTTACCGATGAGCAGTTCTTC.

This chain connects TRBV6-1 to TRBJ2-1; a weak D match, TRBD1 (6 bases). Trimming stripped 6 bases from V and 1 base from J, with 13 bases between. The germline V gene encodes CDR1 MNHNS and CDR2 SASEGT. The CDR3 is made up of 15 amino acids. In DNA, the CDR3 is TGTGCCAGCAGCCTTCACGGGACATCCTACAATGAGCAGTTCTTC. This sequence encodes CASSLHGTSYNEQFF.

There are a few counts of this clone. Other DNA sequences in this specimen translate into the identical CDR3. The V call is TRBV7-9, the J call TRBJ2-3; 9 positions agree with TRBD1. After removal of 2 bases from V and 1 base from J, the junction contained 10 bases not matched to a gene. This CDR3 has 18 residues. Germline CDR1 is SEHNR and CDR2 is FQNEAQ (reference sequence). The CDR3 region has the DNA TGTGCCAGCAGCTTACTCCGGGACAGGGTACTCCGCACAGATACGCAGTATTTT. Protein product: CASSLLRDRVLRTDTQYF. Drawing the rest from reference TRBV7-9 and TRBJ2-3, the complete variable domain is DTGVSQNPRHKITKRGQNVTFRCDPISEHNRLYWYRQTLGQGPEFLTYFQNEAQLEKSRLLSDRFSAERPKGSFSTLEIQRTEQGDSAMYLCASSLLRDRVLRTDTQYFGPGTRLTVL.

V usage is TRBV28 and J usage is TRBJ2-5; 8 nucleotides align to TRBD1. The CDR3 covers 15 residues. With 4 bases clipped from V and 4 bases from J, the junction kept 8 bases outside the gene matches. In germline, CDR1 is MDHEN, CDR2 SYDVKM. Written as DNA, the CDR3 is TGTGCCAGCAGTTGGGGGCAGGGGGCTGTAGAGACCCAGTACTTC. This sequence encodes CASSWGQGAVETQYF.